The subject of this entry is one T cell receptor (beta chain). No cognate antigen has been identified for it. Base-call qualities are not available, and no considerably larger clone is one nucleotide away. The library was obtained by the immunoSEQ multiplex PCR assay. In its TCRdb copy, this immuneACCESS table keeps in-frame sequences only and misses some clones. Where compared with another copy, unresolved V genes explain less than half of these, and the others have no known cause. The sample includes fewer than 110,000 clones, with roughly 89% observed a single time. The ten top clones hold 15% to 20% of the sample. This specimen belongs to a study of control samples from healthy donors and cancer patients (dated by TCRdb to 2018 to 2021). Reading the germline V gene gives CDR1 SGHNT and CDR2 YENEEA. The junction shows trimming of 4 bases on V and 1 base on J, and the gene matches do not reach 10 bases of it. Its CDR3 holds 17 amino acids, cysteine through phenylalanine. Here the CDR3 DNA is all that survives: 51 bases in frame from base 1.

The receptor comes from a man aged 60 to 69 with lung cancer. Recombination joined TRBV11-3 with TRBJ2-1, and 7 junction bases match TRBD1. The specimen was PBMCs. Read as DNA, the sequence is TGTGCCAGCAGCTCGACTACAGGGGCCCGGTCCTACAATGAGCAGTTCTTC. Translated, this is CASSSTTGARSYNEQFF.